The source of this T cell receptor (beta chain) is a study of tumor-infiltrating lymphocytes in localized non-small cell lung cancer. Using immunoSEQ multiplex PCR, the repertoire was profiled, and TCRdb retains in-frame clones only, with some absent. The repertoire holds approximately 10,000 clones, 45% to 70% seen once, with 9.5% to 13% in the top ten. Germline V gives CDR1 SGHRS, CDR2 YFSETQ. The V end was cut by 0 bases, the J end by 10 bases, with 11 bases between. The CDR3 has 13 amino acids. This clone was found a few times. This TCR was sampled from a human donor with non-small cell lung cancer. The rearrangement uses TRBV5-1 and TRBJ2-1; D is unclear. The sample comprised uninvolved lung tissue not adjacent to the tumor. The DNA for the CDR3 is TGCGCCAGCAGCTTGGAACCTGTCGGCGAGCAGTTCTTC. The encoded protein is CASSLEPVGEQFF.